These T cell receptor beta chains were read from a single sample in a study of blood T cell repertoires in COVID-19. Sequencing was performed with immunoSEQ multiplex PCR; in TCRdb, only in-frame clones are kept and a portion is missing. The sample has fewer than 700,000 clones; 70% to 90% are singletons. Sequences were obtained from peripheral blood. The receptors originated from a woman in her fifties or sixties with COVID-19, enrolled during active disease. Both conserved end residues are part of each CDR3. Fields, in order: CDR3 protein, J gene, clone size, D gene, V gene. A D gene is named only where the DNA matches it firmly. The size of a clone is reported for some rows only, either as once, few or many, or as a class for expanded clones.

cdr3_aa: CASSLGGGLNTEAFF
j_call: TRBJ1-1
clone_size: .
d_call: .
v_call: TRBV19

cdr3_aa: CASSLGTGSVEGDTQYF
j_call: TRBJ2-3
clone_size: .
d_call: TRBD1
v_call: TRBV5-6

cdr3_aa: CATSDHPSGGLPSYNEQFF
j_call: TRBJ2-1
clone_size: .
d_call: TRBD2
v_call: TRBV24-1

cdr3_aa: CASSLYPWAGSGSHYGYTF
j_call: TRBJ1-2
clone_size: .
d_call: .
v_call: TRBV27

cdr3_aa: CASSSLDRGQLGSYNEQFF
j_call: TRBJ2-1
clone_size: .
d_call: TRBD1
v_call: TRBV13

cdr3_aa: CAWSVGGASSGNTIYF
j_call: TRBJ1-3
clone_size: .
d_call: .
v_call: TRBV30

cdr3_aa: CASRSGSKEYF
j_call: TRBJ2-7
clone_size: .
d_call: .
v_call: TRBV12-3/TRBV12-4

cdr3_aa: CASSSQGPPDTIYF
j_call: TRBJ1-3
clone_size: .
d_call: .
v_call: TRBV6-5

cdr3_aa: CATSDGGRGPEQYF
j_call: TRBJ2-7
clone_size: .
d_call: TRBD1
v_call: TRBV24-1

cdr3_aa: CASSLVRGAMWNEQFF
j_call: TRBJ2-1
clone_size: .
d_call: .
v_call: TRBV11-1

cdr3_aa: CASTHREWGEKLFF
j_call: TRBJ1-4
clone_size: .
d_call: .
v_call: TRBV5-5

cdr3_aa: CASTMTGEETEAFF
j_call: TRBJ1-1
clone_size: .
d_call: TRBD1
v_call: TRBV25-1

cdr3_aa: CASSPLTGQGRGYTF
j_call: TRBJ1-2
clone_size: .
d_call: TRBD1
v_call: TRBV19

cdr3_aa: CASPPRQVLAKNIQYF
j_call: TRBJ2-4
clone_size: .
d_call: .
v_call: TRBV2

cdr3_aa: CASSPPGDMNTEAFF
j_call: TRBJ1-1
clone_size: .
d_call: .
v_call: TRBV18

cdr3_aa: CASSAGGLGTEAFF
j_call: TRBJ1-1
clone_size: .
d_call: .
v_call: TRBV9

cdr3_aa: CAWSVFSYNSPLHF
j_call: TRBJ1-6
clone_size: .
d_call: .
v_call: TRBV30

cdr3_aa: CASSVGLAGAPREQYF
j_call: TRBJ2-7
clone_size: .
d_call: TRBD2
v_call: TRBV9

cdr3_aa: CASSQEWDRVPFF
j_call: TRBJ2-1
clone_size: .
d_call: TRBD1
v_call: TRBV4-1

cdr3_aa: CASSPRDGSGGYTF
j_call: TRBJ1-2
clone_size: .
d_call: .
v_call: TRBV18

cdr3_aa: CASSSPGGNSNEKLFF
j_call: TRBJ1-4
clone_size: .
d_call: .
v_call: TRBV28

cdr3_aa: CASSNTAGEKLFF
j_call: TRBJ1-4
clone_size: few
d_call: .
v_call: TRBV5-1

cdr3_aa: CASSPGQGQDGYTF
j_call: TRBJ1-2
clone_size: .
d_call: TRBD1
v_call: TRBV5-1

cdr3_aa: CASRQDPFSGNTIYF
j_call: TRBJ1-3
clone_size: .
d_call: .
v_call: TRBV5-1

cdr3_aa: CASSPGQGAYNEQFF
j_call: TRBJ2-1
clone_size: .
d_call: TRBD1
v_call: TRBV4-1

cdr3_aa: CASSLRASGVSTDTQYF
j_call: TRBJ2-3
clone_size: .
d_call: TRBD2
v_call: TRBV5-1

cdr3_aa: CASSPGQGYGYTF
j_call: TRBJ1-2
clone_size: .
d_call: TRBD1
v_call: TRBV19

cdr3_aa: CATSRDGRVDSPLHF
j_call: TRBJ1-6
clone_size: .
d_call: .
v_call: TRBV15

cdr3_aa: CASSPTDRTYEQYF
j_call: TRBJ2-7
clone_size: .
d_call: .
v_call: TRBV27

cdr3_aa: CASSPQGSSYEQYF
j_call: TRBJ2-7
clone_size: .
d_call: .
v_call: TRBV19

cdr3_aa: CASSQDGGRDKKYSNQPQHF
j_call: TRBJ1-5
clone_size: .
d_call: .
v_call: TRBV3-1/TRBV3-2

cdr3_aa: CATSAQGYGYTF
j_call: TRBJ1-2
clone_size: .
d_call: .
v_call: TRBV24-1

cdr3_aa: CASSPDRIYEQYF
j_call: TRBJ2-7
clone_size: .
d_call: .
v_call: TRBV2

cdr3_aa: CASSLGGSYSNTEAFF
j_call: TRBJ1-1
clone_size: .
d_call: .
v_call: TRBV27

cdr3_aa: CASSSLSSSRVSNQPQHF
j_call: TRBJ1-5
clone_size: .
d_call: .
v_call: TRBV7-2

cdr3_aa: CASSSRDLDNEQFF
j_call: TRBJ2-1
clone_size: few
d_call: .
v_call: TRBV5-1

cdr3_aa: CASTDEGQGTGNEQFF
j_call: TRBJ2-1
clone_size: .
d_call: TRBD1
v_call: TRBV2